Sequencing of this T cell receptor beta chain was carried out in a study of cytotoxic CD8 clonotypes in ibrutinib-treated CLL. With sequencing, the targeted depth ranged from 1 in 200,000 to 1 in 1 million T cells. Clones were sequenced by immunoSEQ multiplex PCR, and TCRdb holds only the in-frame ones, with some missing. The top ten hold around 6.6% of the sample, which has 300,000 to 400,000 clones, 60% to 80% seen once. The CDR3 length is 12 residues. Looked up from germline, CDR1 is MDHEN and CDR2 is SYDVKM. V was trimmed by 6 bases and J by 2 bases, leaving 5 bases between them. The rearrangement uses TRBV28 and TRBJ1-3; D is ambiguous. This sample comprised PBMCs, obtained after 36 months of ibrutinib treatment. The receptor was isolated from a human donor with chronic lymphocytic leukemia. This chain's CDR3 is CASSPAGNTIYF. The CDR3 bases are TGTGCCAGCAGCCCTGCTGGAAACACCATATATTTT.